The subject of this entry is one T cell receptor (beta chain). The antigen is unknown. The CDR3 loop spans 13 amino acids. With 6 bases clipped from V and 4 bases from J, the junction kept 5 bases outside the gene matches. Looked up from germline, CDR1 is MRHNA and CDR2 is SNTAGT. This sample was included in a study of graft-versus-host responses after intestinal transplantation. The data were produced by immunoSEQ multiplex PCR, yet TCRdb's version contains in-frame clones alone and is incomplete. The sample consists of about 89,000 clones, roughly 92% of them appearing once. Study-level points and caveats: Some patients had graft-donor T cell macrochimerism. In their allografts, the ratios of graft-versus-host to host-versus-graft T cell clones were high.

Sample: unstimulated CD4+ T cells sorted from spleen or lymph node cells, taken before intestinal transplant. The genes are TRBV6-4 and TRBJ1-1, with 7 positions matching TRBD1. The clonotype was recovered from a human donor who received an intestinal transplant. CDR3: CASSEDRATEAFF. The CDR3 nucleotides read TGTGCCAGCAGCGAAGACAGGGCCACTGAAGCTTTCTTT.